These 18 T cell receptor beta chains were sequenced from one sample in a study of T cells in localized non-small cell lung cancer. Sequenced by immunoSEQ multiplex PCR; TCRdb stores in-frame clones only, minus some. The sample carries some 51,000 clones, roughly 90% recorded once. The sequences come from peripheral blood, collected before any cancer treatment. The receptors were sampled from a woman aged 40-69 years with stage I lung adenocarcinoma.

This rearrangement joins TRBV9 to TRBJ1-2; 12 bases line up with TRBD1. The CDR3 runs 16 residues. The V segment lost 3 bases and the J segment 7 bases; nucleotides outside the gene matches: 10. Germline CDR1 reads SGDLS; CDR2 reads YYNGEE. The CDR3 sequence is CASSGLYRDRGLGYTF. The CDR3 region has the DNA TGTGCCAGCAGCGGATTATACCGGGACAGGGGGCTTGGCTACACCTTC.

The rearrangement uses TRBV5-4 and TRBJ2-5, with TRBD1 as a possible D gene (6 bases). There are 14 residues in the CDR3. The V end was cut by 0 bases, the J end by 1 base, with 7 bases between. Germline CDR1 and CDR2: SGHNT and YYREEE (reference sequence). The CDR3 nucleotides are TGTGCCAGCAGCTTGGCAGGGGTCCAAGAGACCCAGTACTTC. Translation gives CASSLAGVQETQYF. The full variable domain, rest sourced from reference TRBV5-4 and TRBJ2-5, is ETGVTQSPTHLIKTRGQQVTLRCSSQSGHNTVSWYQQALGQGPQFIFQYYREEENGRGNFPPRFSGLQFPNYSSELNVNALELDDSALYLCASSLAGVQETQYFGPGTRLLVL.

The gene calls are TRBV5-4 and TRBJ2-5; 7 nucleotides agree with TRBD2. This CDR3 region has 15 residues. The V gene end was trimmed by 1 base and the J gene end by 2 bases; junction bases not matched to a gene: 5. CDR1 SGHNT and CDR2 YYREEE come from the germline V gene (reference sequence). The CDR3 sequence is CASSLPSGTQETQYF. Here the CDR3 DNA reads TGTGCCAGCAGCTTGCCTAGCGGAACGCAAGAGACCCAGTACTTC.

In its sample, this clone was seen once. V gene TRBV14 combines with J gene TRBJ2-5; 11 nucleotides line up with TRBD2. CDR1 is SGHDN and CDR2 is FVKESK in the germline V gene. The CDR3 has 16 amino acids. V dropped 4 bases and J dropped 1; count of bases not matched to a gene: 5. CDR3 nucleotides: TGTGCCAGCAGCCCCATGACTAGCGGGGCCCAAGAGACCCAGTACTTC. Amino acid sequence: CASSPMTSGAQETQYF.

This clone appeared a single time. V gene TRBV13 combines with J gene TRBJ1-5; D is uncertain. Germline CDR1 reads PRHDT; CDR2 reads FYEKMQ (reference sequence). V was shortened by 0 bases and J by 6 bases, with 6 bases between the two germline ends. The CDR3 contains 13 residues. The CDR3 spells CASSLGPGQPQHF. In nucleotides, the CDR3 is TGTGCCAGCAGCTTAGGCCCCGGTCAGCCCCAGCATTTT. Variable domain in full (rest from reference TRBV13 and TRBJ1-5): AAGVIQSPRHLIKEKRETATLKCYPIPRHDTVYWYQQGPGQDPQFLISFYEKMQSDKGSIPDRFSAQQFSDYHSELNMSSLELGDSALYFCASSLGPGQPQHFGDGTRLSIL.

The chain links TRBV6-1 to TRBJ2-3; tentatively, D is TRBD2 (6 bases). Germline V lookup: CDR1 MNHNS, CDR2 SASEGT. There are 16 residues in the CDR3. The V gene lost 2 bases and the J gene lost 0 bases, with 12 bases spanning the gap. The CDR3 spells CASSEWGVQSTDTQYF. CDR3 in DNA: TGTGCCAGCAGTGAATGGGGGGTACAAAGCACAGATACGCAGTATTTT.

The chain recombines TRBV7-8 with TRBJ1-3, with 11 bases fitting TRBD1. Germline V gene data show CDR1 as SGHVS and CDR2 as FQNEAQ. V trimming: 4 bases; J trimming: 0 bases; junction bases outside the gene matches: 2. CDR3 length: 16 residues. The CDR3 loop reads CASSSGTGGSGNTIYF. In DNA form, the CDR3 reads TGTGCCAGCAGCTCAGGGACAGGGGGCTCTGGAAACACCATATATTTT.

This chain uses TRBV5-6 with TRBJ1-1; D unresolved. V shed 4 bases and J shed 3 bases, with 13 bases lying between them. The CDR3 is 14 amino acids. Germline CDR1 is SGHDT and CDR2 is YYEEEE. The CDR3 spells CASSTPRVDTEAFF. Written as DNA, the CDR3 is TGTGCCAGCAGCACCCCACGGGTGGACACTGAAGCTTTCTTT.

The rearrangement joins TRBV7-3 to TRBJ1-2; 8 bases line up with TRBD1. The CDR3 consists of 13 residues. Per germline, CDR1 SGHTA and CDR2 FQGTGA. The V gene end was trimmed by 5 bases and the J gene end by 3 bases; junction bases not matched to a gene: 2. The CDR3 loop is CASSPTGDYGYTF. The CDR3 DNA sequence: TGTGCCAGCAGCCCGACAGGGGACTATGGCTACACCTTC.

This clone occurred once. The rearrangement uses TRBV28 and TRBJ1-6; D not resolved. V was cut by 10 bases and J by 11 bases, with 24 bases left in between. The CDR3 spans 15 residues. From germline, CDR1 is MDHEN and CDR2 SYDVKM. CDR3 protein: CATGSPASRSAPLHF. The CDR3 region has the DNA TGTGCCACTGGCAGCCCCGCGTCGAGGTCGGCACCCCTCCACTTT.

The chain has TRBV7-2 and TRBJ1-5; D ambiguous. Germline loops: CDR1 SGHTA, CDR2 FQGNSA. Trimming took 5 bases from V and 4 from J, leaving 12 bases between them. This CDR3 region has 14 residues. The CDR3 nucleotides read TGTGCCAGCAGCCTGACCCGCGGGAATCAGCCCCAGCATTTT. It yields the protein CASSLTRGNQPQHF.

The rearrangement uses TRBV18 and TRBJ1-4; unclear D gene. V lost 2 bases to trimming and J lost 7 bases, with 8 bases between them. Germline V lookup: CDR1 KGHSH, CDR2 LQKENI. The CDR3 runs to 13 residues. The CDR3 region has the DNA TGTGCCAGCTCACCAGGAACAGCTGAAAAACTGTTTTTT. Protein sequence: CASSPGTAEKLFF.

This CDR3 reads CASSVDRVVNTEAFF. DNA of the CDR3: TGCGCCAGCAGTGTTGACAGGGTTGTGAACACTGAAGCTTTCTTT. The rearrangement links TRBV5-1 to TRBJ1-1; 7 nucleotides agree with TRBD1. Germline lookup yields CDR1 SGHRS and CDR2 YFSETQ. CDR3 length equals 15 residues. V was pared by 5 bases and J by 0 bases, with 7 bases of the junction left unmatched.

This chain links TRBV7-2 with TRBJ2-4; 9 nucleotides match TRBD1. This CDR3 is 13 amino acids long. The V gene's germline CDR1 is SGHTA and CDR2 FQGNSA. J gave up 8 bases and V 4 bases, and 3 bases lay outside the gene matches. The CDR3 reads CASSSDRGDIQYF. The CDR3 DNA is TGTGCCAGCAGCTCGGACAGGGGAGACATTCAGTACTTC.

V is TRBV13 and J is TRBJ1-1; 8 bases map to TRBD1. Trimming removed 5 bases from V and 0 bases from J; junction bases left unmatched: 14. Germline V lookup: CDR1 PRHDT, CDR2 FYEKMQ (reference sequence). The CDR3 length is 18 residues. CDR3 amino acids: CASSLFNPRTGLNTEAFF. CDR3 DNA sequence: TGTGCCAGCAGCCTCTTTAACCCTAGGACAGGGCTGAACACTGAAGCTTTCTTT.

The chain recombines TRBV19 with TRBJ1-1; D not certain. Germline loops: CDR1 LNHDA, CDR2 SQIVND (reference sequence). This CDR3 contains 13 residues. Trimming stripped 4 bases from V and 1 base from J, with 7 bases between. The CDR3: CASSRNRNTEAFF. For the CDR3, the DNA is TGTGCCAGTAGTAGGAATCGGAACACTGAAGCTTTCTTT.

This chain connects TRBV19 to TRBJ2-2, with 7 bases lining up with TRBD1. CDR3 length: 16 amino acids. V dropped 8 bases and J dropped 2; count of bases not matched to a gene: 11. Per germline, CDR1 LNHDA and CDR2 SQIVND (reference sequence). The CDR3 protein is CASSAPGTANTGELFF. The CDR3 DNA is TGTGCCAGTTCAGCCCCCGGGACAGCTAACACCGGGGAGCTGTTTTTT.

J is TRBJ1-1 and V is TRBV5-4; TRBD1 might be the D (5 bases). CDR3 length: 12 residues. Trimming stripped 4 bases from V and 10 bases from J, with 14 bases between. Germline V gives CDR1 SGHNT, CDR2 YYREEE (reference sequence). The CDR3 here is CASSLLGTGAFF. DNA for the CDR3: TGTGCCAGCAGCCTGTTGGGGACCGGAGCTTTCTTT.